Presented here are 20 T cell receptor beta chains from one specimen sequenced in a study of T cell repertoires in cytomegalovirus infection. TCRdb reprocessed the reads with MiXCR, giving one entry per CDR3 protein. The sample shows about 530,000 distinct CDR3 sequences, approximately 25% of them seen only once. The sample taken for sequencing was PBMCs. The receptors were sampled from a human donor in good health (CMV status not recorded). Some clones in this sample may be carry-over from other donors' samples.

The chain employs TRBV20-1 and TRBJ1-5; TRBD1 might be the D (6 bases). The CDR3 runs 14 residues. V was shortened by 6 bases and J by 4 bases, with 16 bases between the two germline ends. In germline, CDR1 is DFQATT, CDR2 SNEGSKA (reference sequence). The CDR3 spells CSAPAARGNQPQHF. The CDR3 region has the DNA TGCAGTGCCCCGGCCGCCAGGGGAAATCAGCCCCAGCATTTT.

V and J are TRBV6-2 or TRBV6-3 and TRBJ2-5; D is uncertain. The germline gives CDR1 MNHEY, CDR2 SVGEGT. V was pared by 4 bases and J by 5 bases, with 8 bases between. There are 12 residues in the CDR3. CDR3 region: CASSSRRETQYF. For the CDR3, the DNA is TGTGCCAGCAGTTCGCGTAGGGAGACCCAGTACTTC.

J is TRBJ2-2 and V is TRBV20-1, with D possibly matching TRBD2 (5 bases). Germline CDR1 DFQATT, CDR2 SNEGSKA (reference sequence). CDR3 length: 13 amino acids. V was pared by 7 bases and J by 0 bases, with 9 bases between. The CDR3 bases are TGCAGTGTTAGCGACCCGAACACCGGGGAGCTGTTTTTT. Translation gives CSVSDPNTGELFF.

The V and J genes are TRBV6-2 or TRBV6-3 and TRBJ1-2; D call uncertain. The CDR3 length is 16 residues. Trimming removed 0 bases from V and 2 bases from J, with 13 bases in between. Germline assignment: CDR1 MNHEY and CDR2 SVGEGT. The CDR3 nucleotides read TGTGCCAGCAGTTACTCGAGTGGGGATCCAAACTATGGCTACACCTTC. It translates to CASSYSSGDPNYGYTF.

This clonotype showed up just a few times. The chain recombines TRBV6-5 with TRBJ2-3; D remains unclear. The CDR3 is 16 residues long. CDR1 MNHEY and CDR2 SVGAGI come from the germline V gene. V lost 0 bases and J lost 5, with 15 bases in between. This CDR3 is CASSYSGASRVDTQYF. Written as DNA, the CDR3 is TGTGCCAGCAGTTACTCTGGCGCCTCCAGAGTAGATACGCAGTATTTT.

This clonotype has only a few counts. This sequence joins TRBV6-5 and TRBJ2-1, with a possible D match to TRBD2 (6 bases). The V and J ends lost 2 bases and 6 bases respectively, with 14 bases between them. Germline V gene lookup returns CDR1 MNHEY and CDR2 SVGAGI. The length of the CDR3 is 15 residues. In DNA, the CDR3 is TGTGCCAGCAGTTACGGCGGGATTAAGGGCAATGAGCAGTTCTTC. Encoded protein: CASSYGGIKGNEQFF.

The gene calls are TRBV7-8 and TRBJ2-3, with D perhaps matching TRBD2 (6 bases). Germline CDR1 and CDR2: SGHVS and FQNEAQ. The CDR3 totals 15 residues. V lost 1 base and J 2 bases, leaving 10 bases between the germline ends. Here the CDR3 reads CASSLEAGITDTQYF. CDR3 DNA sequence: TGTGCCAGCAGCTTAGAGGCGGGGATCACAGATACGCAGTATTTT.

The rearrangement links TRBV3-1 to TRBJ2-5; D may be TRBD2 (5 bases). The CDR3 runs 16 residues. V was clipped by 2 bases and J by 5 bases, with 18 bases between them. Germline V CDR1 and CDR2: LGHDT, YNNKEL (reference sequence). The CDR3 coding sequence is TGTGCCAGCAGCCAATTAACCTTGCTTGGCGGGGAGACCCAGTACTTC. This codes for CASSQLTLLGGETQYF.

This clonotype was seen a handful of times. The V gene is TRBV15, the J gene TRBJ2-5; TRBD1 might be the D (6 bases). The CDR3 is 16 amino acids. Trimming removed 5 bases at V and 5 bases at J, with 21 bases between. The germline V gene encodes CDR1 LNHNV and CDR2 YYDKDF (reference sequence). For the CDR3, the DNA is TGTGCCACCAGCCCTCGACAGGTTTTGTCAGCGGAGACCCAGTACTTC. It codes for CATSPRQVLSAETQYF.

The rearrangement uses TRBV20-1 and TRBJ2-3; 11 positions match TRBD2. The CDR3 sequence is 15 residues long. After removal of 1 base from V and 5 bases from J, the junction contained 5 bases not matched to a gene. Germline loops: CDR1 DFQATT, CDR2 SNEGSKA (reference sequence). The CDR3 sequence: CSARVVAGGGDTQYF. The CDR3 DNA follows: TGCAGTGCTAGAGTCGTAGCGGGAGGGGGAGATACGCAGTATTTT.

This clonotype has more than one count but fewer than ten. V gene TRBV7-9 combines with J gene TRBJ1-2; possibly TRBD1 for D (5 bases). Trimming pared 10 bases from V and 3 bases from J, leaving 18 bases between. This CDR3 comprises 14 residues. Per germline, CDR1 SEHNR and CDR2 FQNEAQ (reference sequence). This CDR3 is CATLGGGFDYGYTF. CDR3 sequence (DNA): TGTGCCACCCTCGGGGGAGGGTTTGACTATGGCTACACCTTC.

This clonotype has at least ten counts. The J gene is TRBJ2-2, the V gene TRBV7-2, with D possibly called TRBD1 or TRBD2 (5 bases each). The CDR3 runs 15 residues. The V gene lost 5 bases and the J gene lost 4 bases, with 14 bases spanning the gap. In germline, CDR1 is SGHTA, CDR2 FQGNSA. CDR3 sequence reads: CASSVLTGTTGELFF. The CDR3 DNA reads TGTGCCAGCAGCGTACTGACGGGGACCACCGGGGAGCTGTTTTTT.

This clonotype has only a few counts. V gene TRBV25-1 combines with J gene TRBJ2-4, with 9 bases lining up with TRBD1. CDR1 MGHDK and CDR2 SYGVNS come from the germline V gene. V gave up 3 bases and J gave up 3 bases; unmatched junction bases: 6. The CDR3 totals 16 residues. This CDR3 reads CASSDQTGGDKNIQYF. The CDR3 region has the DNA TGTGCCAGCAGTGATCAGACAGGGGGGGACAAAAACATTCAGTACTTC.

This clonotype occurred a few times. V gene TRBV11-2 combines with J gene TRBJ2-7; 10 positions match TRBD2. Unmatched junction bases numbered 7, after V lost 4 bases and J lost 4 bases. Germline V CDR1 and CDR2: SGHAT, FQNNGV. The CDR3 spans 15 residues. The CDR3, as DNA: TGTGCCAGCAGCTCCCCGGCTAGCGGGAGTTACGAGCAGTACGTC. Translation: CASSSPASGSYEQYV.

This clonotype was recorded many times. This chain uses TRBV12-3 or TRBV12-4 with TRBJ1-2; D is uncertain. The CDR3 covers 13 residues. Trimming pared 7 bases from V and 1 base from J, leaving 10 bases between. The CDR3 reads CASTTDNNYGYTF. CDR3 coding DNA: TGTGCCAGCACCACTGACAATAACTATGGCTACACCTTC.

The CDR3 region is CASSQTSAANTGELFF. In DNA form, the CDR3 reads TGTGCCAGCAGCCAGACTAGCGCCGCGAACACCGGGGAGCTGTTTTTT. This sequence joins TRBV7-6 and TRBJ2-2, with 8 bases lining up with TRBD2. Germline V gene lookup returns CDR1 SGHVS and CDR2 FNYEAQ. After removal of 5 bases from V and 0 bases from J, the junction contained 5 bases not matched to a gene. The CDR3 has 16 amino acids.

The CDR3 nucleotides read TGCAGTGTTCACTTAGCGGGGGTCCAGAAGCAGTTCTTC. This codes for CSVHLAGVQKQFF. The V gene is TRBV20-1, the J gene TRBJ2-1; TRBD2 aligns across 9 bases. The CDR3 sequence is 13 residues long. The ends lost 7 bases at V and 11 bases at J; junction bases unmatched: 12. The germline CDR1 and CDR2 sequences are DFQATT and SNEGSKA (reference sequence).

This clonotype has just a few counts. The genes are TRBV7-3 and TRBJ2-1; 12 nucleotides line up with TRBD1. CDR1 and CDR2 (germline): SGHTA, FQGTGA. This CDR3 contains 16 residues. With 2 bases clipped from V and 5 bases from J, the junction kept 4 bases outside the gene matches. The CDR3 DNA reads TGTGCCAGCAGCTTATATAGGGACAGGGGGCACAATGAGCAGTTCTTC. The encoded protein is CASSLYRDRGHNEQFF.

The V and J genes are TRBV7-4 and TRBJ1-1; no firm D call. Germline values: CDR1 SGHVT, CDR2 SQSDAQ. Trimming shortened V by 2 bases and J by 1 base, and 11 bases separated the two germline ends. The CDR3 consists of 15 residues. The CDR3: CASSLPELANTEAFF. For the CDR3, the DNA is TGTGCCAGCAGCTTACCCGAACTCGCGAACACTGAAGCTTTCTTT.

This clonotype was counted at least ten times. The rearrangement links TRBV11-2 to TRBJ2-7; D is undetermined. The V and J ends lost 2 bases and 1 base respectively, with 9 bases between them. CDR1 and CDR2 (germline): SGHAT, FQNNGV. This CDR3 has 14 residues. CDR3 loop: CASSLRTNSYEQYV. CDR3 DNA: TGTGCCAGCAGCTTAAGAACAAATTCCTACGAGCAGTACGTC.